A selection of T cell receptor beta chains follows, all from one sample in a study of CD8 T cells in ankylosing spondylitis. TCRdb re-called the 5' RACE reads with MiXCR, one entry per CDR3 protein. The sample carries 30,000 to 45,000 distinct CDR3 sequences, about 15% recorded once. The sample comprised blood. These receptors originate from a male donor with ankylosing spondylitis or in good health (not recorded which). Both conserved end residues are part of each CDR3. Each record gives: clone size, D gene, J gene, V gene, CDR3 DNA, CDR3 protein. The D gene is left open where the match is weak. Clone size appears in some rows only: once, few, many, or a class for an expanded clone.

abundance: NA
d_gene: TRBD2
j_gene: TRBJ2-3
v_gene: TRBV2
CDR3nt: TGTGCCTTAAGCGGGGGGACTAGCACAGATACGCAGTATTTT
CDR3aa: CALSGGTSTDTQYF

abundance: few
d_gene: NA
j_gene: TRBJ1-5
v_gene: TRBV12-3/TRBV12-4
CDR3nt: TGTGCCAGCAGTTTAGGAGTCAATCAGCCCCAGCATTTT
CDR3aa: CASSLGVNQPQHF

abundance: few
d_gene: NA
j_gene: TRBJ2-2
v_gene: TRBV5-5
CDR3nt: TGTGCCAGCAGCTTGGCCCAGGGCTTTTACGGGGAGCTGTTTTTT
CDR3aa: CASSLAQGFYGELFF

abundance: few
d_gene: TRBD2
j_gene: TRBJ2-1
v_gene: TRBV7-2
CDR3nt: TGTGCCAGCTGCTTGGGACTAGCGCAAAATGAGCAGTTCTTC
CDR3aa: CASCLGLAQNEQFF

abundance: few
d_gene: TRBD1
j_gene: TRBJ2-4
v_gene: TRBV12-3/TRBV12-4
CDR3nt: TGTGCCAGCAACACGAGGACAGGGGCGGACATTCAGTACTTC
CDR3aa: CASNTRTGADIQYF

abundance: NA
d_gene: NA
j_gene: TRBJ2-1
v_gene: TRBV5-1
CDR3nt: TGCGCCAGCGGCGACACTCTCAGGAAGTTCTTC
CDR3aa: CASGDTLRKFF

abundance: many
d_gene: NA
j_gene: TRBJ2-1
v_gene: TRBV7-2
CDR3nt: TGTGCCAGCAGCTTGGTCCCTCTCTCCTACAATGAGCAGTTCTTC
CDR3aa: CASSLVPLSYNEQFF

abundance: NA
d_gene: TRBD1
j_gene: TRBJ2-5
v_gene: TRBV12-3/TRBV12-4
CDR3nt: TGTGCCAGCAGTTGGGACAGGGGGAGAGAGACCCAGTACTTC
CDR3aa: CASSWDRGRETQYF

abundance: NA
d_gene: TRBD1
j_gene: TRBJ2-6
v_gene: TRBV6-2/TRBV6-3
CDR3nt: TGTGCCAGCACTTCAAGGTGGGGACAGGACGGCTCTGGGGCCAACGTCCTGACTTTC
CDR3aa: CASTSRWGQDGSGANVLTF

abundance: few
d_gene: TRBD2
j_gene: TRBJ2-1
v_gene: TRBV12-3/TRBV12-4
CDR3nt: TGTGCCAGCAGTTTAGGCCTAGCGGGAATAGCATCCTACAATGAGCAGTTCTTC
CDR3aa: CASSLGLAGIASYNEQFF

abundance: few
d_gene: NA
j_gene: TRBJ2-1
v_gene: TRBV20-1
CDR3nt: TGCAGTGCAGGCGCTGGACAGCTCTCCTACAATGAGCAGTTCTTC
CDR3aa: CSAGAGQLSYNEQFF

abundance: few
d_gene: NA
j_gene: TRBJ1-1
v_gene: TRBV20-1
CDR3nt: TGCAGTGCCCCGGACACCCTCCAAGCTTTCTTT
CDR3aa: CSAPDTLQAFF

abundance: few
d_gene: NA
j_gene: TRBJ2-7
v_gene: TRBV5-1
CDR3nt: TGCGCCAGCAGCGGGGGGCGGGAGTTGGTCGAGCAGTACTTC
CDR3aa: CASSGGRELVEQYF

abundance: NA
d_gene: TRBD2
j_gene: TRBJ2-7
v_gene: TRBV29-1
CDR3nt: TGCAGCGTCTCAGGCCTAGCGGGAGGCCCAGAGCAGTACTTC
CDR3aa: CSVSGLAGGPEQYF

abundance: NA
d_gene: NA
j_gene: TRBJ2-5
v_gene: TRBV20-1
CDR3nt: TGCAGTGCTAGAATCGGACAGAATCAAGAGACCCAGTACTTC
CDR3aa: CSARIGQNQETQYF

abundance: few
d_gene: NA
j_gene: TRBJ2-2
v_gene: TRBV6-5
CDR3nt: TGTGCCAGCAGGGGAGTACACAGGGACACCGGGGAGCTGTTTTTT
CDR3aa: CASRGVHRDTGELFF

abundance: few
d_gene: TRBD1
j_gene: TRBJ2-7
v_gene: TRBV10-3
CDR3nt: TGTGCCATCAGTGAATCGAGACAGGGACAGCAGTACTTC
CDR3aa: CAISESRQGQQYF

abundance: many
d_gene: TRBD1
j_gene: TRBJ1-2
v_gene: TRBV7-2
CDR3nt: TGTGCCAGCAGCTTGAGGCTCGGGACAGGGAATGGCTACACCTTC
CDR3aa: CASSLRLGTGNGYTF

abundance: few
d_gene: NA
j_gene: TRBJ1-2
v_gene: TRBV21-1
CDR3nt: TGTGCCAGCAGCAAATTTCGACAGGGGGATGGCTACACCTTC
CDR3aa: CASSKFRQGDGYTF

abundance: few
d_gene: TRBD2
j_gene: TRBJ2-2
v_gene: TRBV20-1
CDR3nt: TGCAGTGCTCTCCGCCCACTAGCGGCCGGGGAGCTGTTTTTT
CDR3aa: CSALRPLAAGELFF

abundance: few
d_gene: TRBD1
j_gene: TRBJ1-1
v_gene: TRBV6-2/TRBV6-3
CDR3nt: TGTGCCAGCAGAGGCACAGGGGGAAAGAACACTGAAGCTTTCTTT
CDR3aa: CASRGTGGKNTEAFF

abundance: few
d_gene: NA
j_gene: TRBJ2-3
v_gene: TRBV30
CDR3nt: TGTGCCTGGAGTCTTACCACAGATACGCAGTATTTT
CDR3aa: CAWSLTTDTQYF

abundance: NA
d_gene: NA
j_gene: TRBJ2-3
v_gene: TRBV7-3
CDR3nt: TGTGCCAGCAGCAAAAACAGTGCAGATACGCAGTATTTT
CDR3aa: CASSKNSADTQYF

abundance: few
d_gene: NA
j_gene: TRBJ2-3
v_gene: TRBV29-1
CDR3nt: TGCAGCGTTGAAGCACAGGGAGGCACAGATACGCAGTATTTT
CDR3aa: CSVEAQGGTDTQYF

abundance: NA
d_gene: TRBD2
j_gene: TRBJ2-2
v_gene: TRBV28
CDR3nt: TGTGCCAGCAGTAGAAGACTAGCGAAATACACCGGGGAGCTGTTTTTT
CDR3aa: CASSRRLAKYTGELFF

abundance: NA
d_gene: TRBD2
j_gene: TRBJ2-1
v_gene: TRBV29-1
CDR3nt: TGCAGCGCCGGGACTAGCGGGAGTGATGAGCAGTTCTTC
CDR3aa: CSAGTSGSDEQFF

abundance: few
d_gene: NA
j_gene: TRBJ2-3
v_gene: TRBV2
CDR3nt: TGTGCCAGCAGTCAAGTAGCGGAGGTGGATACGCAGTATTTT
CDR3aa: CASSQVAEVDTQYF

abundance: few
d_gene: TRBD1
j_gene: TRBJ2-2
v_gene: TRBV18
CDR3nt: TGTGCCAGCTCACGGACAGGGTCAAACACCGGGGAGCTGTTTTTT
CDR3aa: CASSRTGSNTGELFF

abundance: few
d_gene: TRBD2
j_gene: TRBJ2-5
v_gene: TRBV12-3/TRBV12-4
CDR3nt: TGTGCCAGCAGTCCCCGGACTAGCGGGGTAGAGACCCAGTACTTC
CDR3aa: CASSPRTSGVETQYF

abundance: NA
d_gene: NA
j_gene: TRBJ1-1
v_gene: TRBV6-6
CDR3nt: TGTGCCAGCAGCACAACAGGGAACACTGAAGCTTTCTTT
CDR3aa: CASSTTGNTEAFF

abundance: few
d_gene: NA
j_gene: TRBJ2-3
v_gene: TRBV21-1
CDR3nt: TGTGCCAGCCAGTCGCGGGAAGCTAGCACAGATACGCAGTATTTT
CDR3aa: CASQSREASTDTQYF

abundance: NA
d_gene: TRBD2
j_gene: TRBJ2-2
v_gene: TRBV11-2
CDR3nt: TGTGCCAGCCGAGGACCCGGGGGGGCCTTCACCGGGGAGCTGTTTTTT
CDR3aa: CASRGPGGAFTGELFF

abundance: NA
d_gene: TRBD2
j_gene: TRBJ2-3
v_gene: TRBV20-1
CDR3nt: TGCAGTGCGGTAGCGGGAGGGGACACAGATACGCAGTATTTT
CDR3aa: CSAVAGGDTDTQYF

abundance: many
d_gene: TRBD2
j_gene: TRBJ2-3
v_gene: TRBV7-7
CDR3nt: TGTGCTAGCAGCTTGGATAGCGGGGGGGCTTCAGATACGCAGTATTTT
CDR3aa: CASSLDSGGASDTQYF

abundance: NA
d_gene: NA
j_gene: TRBJ2-2
v_gene: TRBV12-3/TRBV12-4
CDR3nt: TGTGCCAGCGGAAGGGGTTCCGGCACCGGGGAGCTGTTTTTT
CDR3aa: CASGRGSGTGELFF

abundance: few
d_gene: NA
j_gene: TRBJ2-2
v_gene: TRBV5-4
CDR3nt: TGTGCCAGCAGCGGAGGGGCGGACACCGGGGAGCTGTTTTTT
CDR3aa: CASSGGADTGELFF

abundance: few
d_gene: TRBD1
j_gene: TRBJ2-7
v_gene: TRBV2
CDR3nt: TGTGCCAGCAGTTGGGACAGGGGATACGAGCAGTACTTC
CDR3aa: CASSWDRGYEQYF

abundance: many
d_gene: TRBD2
j_gene: TRBJ2-1
v_gene: TRBV11-2
CDR3nt: TGTGCCAGCAGCCTCACGCGACTAGCGGGGGCTCATGAGCAGTTCTTC
CDR3aa: CASSLTRLAGAHEQFF

abundance: few
d_gene: NA
j_gene: TRBJ2-1
v_gene: TRBV15
CDR3nt: TGTGCCACCAGCAGAGTTCGGGAGCTGGCCTACAATGAGCAGTTCTTC
CDR3aa: CATSRVRELAYNEQFF

abundance: NA
d_gene: NA
j_gene: TRBJ2-1
v_gene: TRBV12-3/TRBV12-4
CDR3nt: TGTGCCAGCAGTTCGACAGTCACGGAGCAGTTCTTC
CDR3aa: CASSSTVTEQFF

abundance: few
d_gene: NA
j_gene: TRBJ2-2
v_gene: TRBV5-1
CDR3nt: TGCGCCAGCAGCTTGCCCGGGAACACCGGGGAGCTGTTTTTT
CDR3aa: CASSLPGNTGELFF

abundance: NA
d_gene: TRBD2
j_gene: TRBJ2-3
v_gene: TRBV28
CDR3nt: TGTGCCAGCAGACAATTAGAAAAAGCGGGAGGGGAAGGAGATACGCAGTATTTT
CDR3aa: CASRQLEKAGGEGDTQYF

abundance: NA
d_gene: TRBD2
j_gene: TRBJ2-1
v_gene: TRBV5-1
CDR3nt: TGCGCCAGCAGCCGGACTAGCGGGAGGGCCGTTGAGCAGTTCTTC
CDR3aa: CASSRTSGRAVEQFF

abundance: NA
d_gene: NA
j_gene: TRBJ1-4
v_gene: TRBV7-2
CDR3nt: TGTGTCAGCAGCTTAGGTGGAAAACTGTTTTTT
CDR3aa: CVSSLGGKLFF

abundance: once
d_gene: NA
j_gene: TRBJ1-4
v_gene: TRBV3-1
CDR3nt: TGTGCCAGCAGCCAAGGGCCTTCGGGTGAAAAACTGTTTTTT
CDR3aa: CASSQGPSGEKLFF

abundance: NA
d_gene: NA
j_gene: TRBJ2-2
v_gene: TRBV18
CDR3nt: TGTGCCAGCTCACCCCCGGCCGGCGGCAACACCGGGGAGCTGTTTTTT
CDR3aa: CASSPPAGGNTGELFF

abundance: few
d_gene: NA
j_gene: TRBJ2-2
v_gene: TRBV5-4
CDR3nt: TGTGCCAGCAGCCAGGAACAGGTCACCGGGGAGCTGTTTTTT
CDR3aa: CASSQEQVTGELFF